The clone carrying this T cell receptor beta chain was seen a few times. From germline, CDR1 is MGHDK and CDR2 SYGVNS. Trimming took 5 bases from V and 5 from J, leaving 6 bases between them. The CDR3 loop spans 12 amino acids. These data are taken from a study of Graves' ophthalmopathy and Graves' hyperthyroidism. CDR3 regions of TCR beta were amplified from RNA transcripts. The library came from an HTBI-primed first-round RT-PCR and a second-round multiplex PCR. TCRdb called the multiplex PCR reads again in MiXCR, with one record for every CDR3 protein. Of more than 550,000 distinct CDR3 sequences listed, under 50% are singletons.

The rearrangement links TRBV25-1 to TRBJ2-2; D remains ambiguous. The sequenced sample consisted of peripheral blood. This TCR came from an adult man with Graves' ophthalmopathy. CDR3 in amino acids: CASSLHTGELFF. CDR3 DNA: TGTGCCAGCAGTTTACATACCGGGGAGCTGTTTTTT.